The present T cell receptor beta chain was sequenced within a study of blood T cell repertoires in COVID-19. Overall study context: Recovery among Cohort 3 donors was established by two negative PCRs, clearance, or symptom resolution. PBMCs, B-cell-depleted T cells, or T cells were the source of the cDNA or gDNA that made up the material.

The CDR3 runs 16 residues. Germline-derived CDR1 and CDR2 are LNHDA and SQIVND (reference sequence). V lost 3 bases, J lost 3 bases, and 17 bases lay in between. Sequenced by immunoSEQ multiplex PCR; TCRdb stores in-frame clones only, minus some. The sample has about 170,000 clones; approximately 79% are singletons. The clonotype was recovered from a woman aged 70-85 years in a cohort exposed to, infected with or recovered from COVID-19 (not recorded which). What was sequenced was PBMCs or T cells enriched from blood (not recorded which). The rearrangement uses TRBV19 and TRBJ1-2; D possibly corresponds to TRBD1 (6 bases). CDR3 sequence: CASSISSDSSDYGYTF. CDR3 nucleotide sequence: TGTGCCAGTAGTATTTCTTCGGACAGTAGTGACTATGGCTACACCTTC.